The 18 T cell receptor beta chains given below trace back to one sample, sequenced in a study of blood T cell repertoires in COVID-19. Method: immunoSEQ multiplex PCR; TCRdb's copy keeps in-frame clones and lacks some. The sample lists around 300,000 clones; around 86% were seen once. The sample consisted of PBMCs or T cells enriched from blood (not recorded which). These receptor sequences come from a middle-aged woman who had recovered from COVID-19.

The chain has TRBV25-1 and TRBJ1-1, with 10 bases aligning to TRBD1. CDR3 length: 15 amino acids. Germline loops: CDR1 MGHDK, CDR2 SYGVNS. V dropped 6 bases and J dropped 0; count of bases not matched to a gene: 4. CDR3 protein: CASRGTGALNTEAFF. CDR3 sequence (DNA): TGTGCCAGCAGGGGGACAGGGGCACTGAACACTGAAGCTTTCTTT.

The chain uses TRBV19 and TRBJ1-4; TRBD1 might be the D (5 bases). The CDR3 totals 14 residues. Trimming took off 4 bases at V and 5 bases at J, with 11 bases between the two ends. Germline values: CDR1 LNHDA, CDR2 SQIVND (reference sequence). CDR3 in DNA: TGTGCCAGTAGTAACGCCCAGGGAAATGAAAAACTGTTTTTT. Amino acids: CASSNAQGNEKLFF.

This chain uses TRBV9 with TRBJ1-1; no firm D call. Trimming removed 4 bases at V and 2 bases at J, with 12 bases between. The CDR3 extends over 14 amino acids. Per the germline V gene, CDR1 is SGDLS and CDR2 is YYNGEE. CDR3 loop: CASSTELRNTEAFF. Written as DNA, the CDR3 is TGTGCCAGCAGCACAGAGCTCCGAAACACTGAAGCTTTCTTT.

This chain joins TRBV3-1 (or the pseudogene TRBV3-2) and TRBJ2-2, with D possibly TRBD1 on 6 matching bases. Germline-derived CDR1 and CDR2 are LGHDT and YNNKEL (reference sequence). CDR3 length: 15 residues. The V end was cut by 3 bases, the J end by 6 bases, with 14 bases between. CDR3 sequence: CASSHSVQGPGELFF. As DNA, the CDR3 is TGTGCCAGCAGCCACTCCGTACAGGGACCCGGGGAGCTGTTTTTT.

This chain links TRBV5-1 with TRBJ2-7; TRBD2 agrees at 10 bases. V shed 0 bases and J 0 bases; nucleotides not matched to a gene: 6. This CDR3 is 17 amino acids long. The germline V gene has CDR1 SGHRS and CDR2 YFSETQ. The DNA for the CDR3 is TGCGCCAGCAGCTTGGGGGCTCTAGCGGGAGACTCCTACGAGCAGTACTTC. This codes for CASSLGALAGDSYEQYF.

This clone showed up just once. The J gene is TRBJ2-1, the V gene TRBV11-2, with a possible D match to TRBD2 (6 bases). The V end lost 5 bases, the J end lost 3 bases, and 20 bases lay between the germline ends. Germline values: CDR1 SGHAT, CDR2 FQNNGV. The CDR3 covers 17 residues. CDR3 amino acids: CASSPWGLRERYNEQFF. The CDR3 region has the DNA TGTGCCAGCAGCCCATGGGGCTTACGGGAGCGCTACAATGAGCAGTTCTTC. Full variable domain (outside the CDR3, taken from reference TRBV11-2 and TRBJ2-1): EAGVAQSPRYKIIEKRQSVAFWCNPISGHATLYWYQQILGQGPKLLIQFQNNGVVDDSQLPKDRFSAERLKGVDSTLKIQPAKLEDSAVYLCASSPWGLRERYNEQFFGPGTRLTVL.

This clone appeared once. The CDR3, as DNA: TGTGCCAGCAGCTTAGAACAGGGGAGACACACCATATATTTT. Protein: CASSLEQGRHTIYF. The rearrangement links TRBV7-9 to TRBJ1-3; TRBD1 matches 7 bases. Germline V gene data show CDR1 as SEHNR and CDR2 as FQNEAQ (reference sequence). The CDR3 has 14 residues. J lost 8 bases, V lost 1 base, and 5 bases had no gene match. Variable domain in full (rest from reference TRBV7-9 and TRBJ1-3): DTGVSQNPRHKITKRGQNVTFRCDPISEHNRLYWYRQTLGQGPEFLTYFQNEAQLEKSRLLSDRFSAERPKGSFSTLEIQRTEQGDSAMYLCASSLEQGRHTIYFGEGSWLTVV.

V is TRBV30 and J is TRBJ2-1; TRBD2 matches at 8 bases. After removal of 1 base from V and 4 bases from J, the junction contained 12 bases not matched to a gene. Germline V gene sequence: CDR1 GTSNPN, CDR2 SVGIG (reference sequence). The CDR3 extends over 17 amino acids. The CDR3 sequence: CAWSARWGTSRYNEQFF. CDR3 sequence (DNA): TGTGCCTGGAGTGCCCGTTGGGGGACTAGTAGGTACAATGAGCAGTTCTTC.

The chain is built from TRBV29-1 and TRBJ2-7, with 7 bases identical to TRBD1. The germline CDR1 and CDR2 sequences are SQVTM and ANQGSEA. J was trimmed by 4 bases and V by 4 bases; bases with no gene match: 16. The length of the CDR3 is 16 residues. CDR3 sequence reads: CSVGRGRQGVAYEQYF. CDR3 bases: TGCAGCGTTGGGAGAGGACGTCAGGGGGTAGCGTACGAGCAGTACTTC.

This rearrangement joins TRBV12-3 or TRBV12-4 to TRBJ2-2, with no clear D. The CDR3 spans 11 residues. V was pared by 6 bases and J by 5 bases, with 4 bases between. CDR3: CASSQTGELFF. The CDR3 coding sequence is TGTGCCAGCAGCCAAACCGGGGAGCTGTTTTTT.

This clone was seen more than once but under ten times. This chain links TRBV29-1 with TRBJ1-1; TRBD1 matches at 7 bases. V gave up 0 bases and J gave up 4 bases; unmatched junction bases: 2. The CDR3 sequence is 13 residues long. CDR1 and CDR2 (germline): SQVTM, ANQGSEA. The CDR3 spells CSVEDRGTTEAFF. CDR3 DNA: TGCAGCGTTGAAGACAGGGGGACCACTGAAGCTTTCTTT.

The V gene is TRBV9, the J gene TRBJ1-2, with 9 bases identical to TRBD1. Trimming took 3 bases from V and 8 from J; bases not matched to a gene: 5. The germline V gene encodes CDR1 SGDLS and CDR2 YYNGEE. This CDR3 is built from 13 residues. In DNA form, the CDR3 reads TGTGCCAGCAGCGGAACAGGGGGCGAAGGCTACACCTTC. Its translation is CASSGTGGEGYTF.

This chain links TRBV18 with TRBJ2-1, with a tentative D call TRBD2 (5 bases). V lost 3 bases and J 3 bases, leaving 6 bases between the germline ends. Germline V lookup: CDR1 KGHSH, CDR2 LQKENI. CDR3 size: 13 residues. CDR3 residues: CASSPGDYNEQFF. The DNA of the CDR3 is TGTGCCAGCTCACCGGGAGACTACAATGAGCAGTTCTTC.

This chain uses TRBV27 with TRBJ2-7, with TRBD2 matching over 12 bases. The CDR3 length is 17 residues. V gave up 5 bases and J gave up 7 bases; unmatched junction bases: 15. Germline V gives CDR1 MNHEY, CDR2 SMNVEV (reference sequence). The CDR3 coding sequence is TGTGCCAGCAGTCGACTAGCGGGAGAGCGGCTTGGGAGGGAGCAGTACTTC. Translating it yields CASSRLAGERLGREQYF.

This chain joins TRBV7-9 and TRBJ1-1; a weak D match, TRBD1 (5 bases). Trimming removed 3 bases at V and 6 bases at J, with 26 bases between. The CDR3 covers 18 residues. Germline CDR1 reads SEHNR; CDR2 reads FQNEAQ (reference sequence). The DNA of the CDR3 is TGTGCCAGCAGCTTTCGTACGGCAGGGAGGTTGCGTAAAGCTGAAGCTTTCTTT. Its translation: CASSFRTAGRLRKAEAFF.

The CDR3 DNA follows: TGTGCCAGCACCCCGGGCCGGACAAGCTCCTACGAGCAGTACTTC. Translation: CASTPGRTSSYEQYF. The gene calls are TRBV11-2 and TRBJ2-7, with D perhaps matching TRBD1 (5 bases). The CDR3 is made up of 15 amino acids. The V gene lost 7 bases and the J gene lost 0 bases, with 16 bases spanning the gap. Germline V lookup: CDR1 SGHAT, CDR2 FQNNGV.

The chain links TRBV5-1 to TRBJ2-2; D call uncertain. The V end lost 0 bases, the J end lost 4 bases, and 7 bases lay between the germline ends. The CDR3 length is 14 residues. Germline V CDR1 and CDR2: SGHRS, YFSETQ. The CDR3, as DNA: TGCGCCAGCAGCTTGGCCCACGGCACCGGGGAGCTGTTTTTT. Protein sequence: CASSLAHGTGELFF.

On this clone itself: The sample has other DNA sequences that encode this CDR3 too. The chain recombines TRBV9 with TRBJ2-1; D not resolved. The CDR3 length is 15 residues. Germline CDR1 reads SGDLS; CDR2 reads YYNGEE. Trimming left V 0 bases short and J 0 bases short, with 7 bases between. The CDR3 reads CASSVVPSSYNEQFF. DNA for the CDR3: TGTGCCAGCAGCGTAGTGCCCAGCTCCTACAATGAGCAGTTCTTC. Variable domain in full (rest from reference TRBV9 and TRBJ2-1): DSGVTQTPKHLITATGQRVTLRCSPRSGDLSVYWYQQSLDQGLQFLIQYYNGEERAKGNILERFSAQQFPDLHSELNLSSLELGDSALYFCASSVVPSSYNEQFFGPGTRLTVL.